This T cell receptor beta chain came from a study of shared clonotypes between healthy human individuals. About the research overall: CD4 naive cells filled three plates per donor, CD4 memory three, CD8 naive two and CD8 memory one.

Selected positively for CCR7 and CD45RO-negative, naive CD8 cells excluded terminally differentiated effector memory CD45RA+ cells. Deep was the level at which the assay was run. Generated by immunoSEQ multiplex PCR, the TCRdb table keeps only in-frame clones and is missing some. This table has about 580,000 clones, 98% appearing once. The sequencing sample was made of naive CD8+ T cells sorted from blood. This TCR was recovered from a man aged 30 to 39 in good health.

The CDR3 sequence is CASSATIAGGTDTQYF. CDR3 nucleotides: TGTGCCAGCAGCGCGACCATAGCGGGAGGGACAGATACGCAGTATTTT. J is TRBJ2-3 and V is TRBV7-9; 11 nucleotides match TRBD2. The CDR3 length is 16 residues. J lost 3 bases, V lost 5 bases, and 7 bases had no gene match. Germline values: CDR1 SEHNR, CDR2 FQNEAQ (reference sequence).